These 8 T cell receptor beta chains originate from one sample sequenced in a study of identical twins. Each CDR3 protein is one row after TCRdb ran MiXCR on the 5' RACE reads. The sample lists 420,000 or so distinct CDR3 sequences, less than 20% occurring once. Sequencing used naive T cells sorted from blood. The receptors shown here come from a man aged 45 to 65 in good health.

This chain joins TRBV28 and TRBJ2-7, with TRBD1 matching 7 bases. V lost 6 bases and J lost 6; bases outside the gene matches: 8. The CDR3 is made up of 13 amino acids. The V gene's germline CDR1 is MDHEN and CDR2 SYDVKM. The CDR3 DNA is TGTGCCAGCAGGTTGCCCGCAGGGGGCGAGCAGTACTTC. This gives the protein CASRLPAGGEQYF.

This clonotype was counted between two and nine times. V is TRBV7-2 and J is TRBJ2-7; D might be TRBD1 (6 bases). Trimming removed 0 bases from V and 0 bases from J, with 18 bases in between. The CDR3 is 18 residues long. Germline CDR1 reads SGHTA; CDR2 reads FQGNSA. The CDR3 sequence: CASSLARLGQLSSYEQYF. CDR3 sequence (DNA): TGTGCCAGCAGCTTAGCGAGGTTAGGACAGTTAAGCTCCTACGAGCAGTACTTC.

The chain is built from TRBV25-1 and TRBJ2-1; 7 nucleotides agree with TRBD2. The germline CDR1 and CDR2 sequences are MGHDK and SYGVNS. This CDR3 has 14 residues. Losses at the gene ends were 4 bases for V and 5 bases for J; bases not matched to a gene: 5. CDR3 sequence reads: CASSGLAENNEQFF. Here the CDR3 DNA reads TGTGCCAGCAGTGGCCTAGCGGAAAACAATGAGCAGTTCTTC.

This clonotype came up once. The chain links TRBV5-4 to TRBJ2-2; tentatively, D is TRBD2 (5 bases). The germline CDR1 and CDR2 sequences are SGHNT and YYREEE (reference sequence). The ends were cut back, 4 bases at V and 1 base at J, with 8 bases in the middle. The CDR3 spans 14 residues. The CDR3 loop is CASSRDQNTGELFF. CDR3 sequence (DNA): TGTGCCAGCAGCCGGGATCAGAACACCGGGGAGCTGTTTTTT.

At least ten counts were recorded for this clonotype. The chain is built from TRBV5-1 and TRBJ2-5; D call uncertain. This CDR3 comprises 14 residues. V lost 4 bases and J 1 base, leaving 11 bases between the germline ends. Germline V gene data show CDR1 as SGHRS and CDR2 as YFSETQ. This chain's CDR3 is CASSERMPQETQYF. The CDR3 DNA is TGCGCCAGCAGCGAACGGATGCCCCAAGAGACCCAGTACTTC.

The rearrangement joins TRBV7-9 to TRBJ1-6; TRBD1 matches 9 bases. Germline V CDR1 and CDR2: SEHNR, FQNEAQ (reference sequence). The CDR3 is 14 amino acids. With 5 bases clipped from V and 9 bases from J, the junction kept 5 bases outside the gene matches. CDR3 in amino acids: CASSLQGAASPLHF. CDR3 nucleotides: TGTGCCAGCAGCCTACAGGGGGCAGCTTCACCCCTCCACTTT.

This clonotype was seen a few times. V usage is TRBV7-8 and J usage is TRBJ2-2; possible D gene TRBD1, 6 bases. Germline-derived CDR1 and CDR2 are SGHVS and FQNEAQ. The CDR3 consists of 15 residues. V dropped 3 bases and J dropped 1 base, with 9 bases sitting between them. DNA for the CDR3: TGTGCCAGCAGCTTTAGGACAGAGAACACCGGGGAGCTGTTTTTT. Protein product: CASSFRTENTGELFF. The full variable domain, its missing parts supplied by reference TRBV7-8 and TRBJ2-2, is GAGVSQSPRYKVAKRGQDVALRCDPISGHVSLFWYQQALGQGPEFLTYFQNEAQLDKSGLPSDRFFAERPEGSVSTLKIQRTQQEDSAVYLCASSFRTENTGELFFGEGSRLTVL.

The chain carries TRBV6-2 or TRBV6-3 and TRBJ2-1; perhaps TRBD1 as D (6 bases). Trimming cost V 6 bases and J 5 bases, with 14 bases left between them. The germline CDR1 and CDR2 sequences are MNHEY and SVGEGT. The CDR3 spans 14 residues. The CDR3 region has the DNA TGTGCCAGCAGCGACGCGGACAGAGACAATGAGCAGTTCTTC. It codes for CASSDADRDNEQFF.